The 11 T cell receptor beta chains listed next were all sequenced from one sample in a study of blood T cells in healthy people across ages. Through a sample-barcoded 5' primer and a J-beta primer mix, a second PCR was run for roughly 6 to 11 cycles. TCRdb analysed the 5' RACE reads with MiXCR anew, one entry per CDR3 protein. The sample shows 1.5 million to 2 million distinct CDR3 sequences, around 48% of them seen only once. Sequenced sample: blood. The receptors stem from a middle-aged woman in good health.

The chain uses TRBV12-3 or TRBV12-4 and TRBJ1-4; TRBD1 matches at 9 bases. The CDR3 has 16 residues. J lost 11 bases, V lost 6 bases, and 16 bases had no gene match. CDR3 sequence: CASRTGTGLFAPKLFF. In DNA, the CDR3 is TGTGCCAGCAGGACCGGGACAGGGCTCTTCGCCCCTAAACTGTTTTTT.

This clonotype was seen just once. The chain employs TRBV20-1 and TRBJ1-2; TRBD1 is a possible D gene (5 bases). Between the trimmed V and J ends, which lost 3 bases and 0 bases, there was a span of 14 bases. Per germline, CDR1 DFQATT and CDR2 SNEGSKA (reference sequence). The CDR3 loop spans 15 amino acids. The CDR3 here is CSASPTDYPNYGYTF. CDR3 bases: TGCAGTGCTAGTCCGACAGATTACCCTAACTATGGCTACACCTTC.

This clonotype appeared many times. The V and J genes are TRBV7-8 and TRBJ2-7; D is undetermined. The length of the CDR3 is 14 residues. Per the germline V gene, CDR1 is SGHVS and CDR2 is FQNEAQ. V was trimmed by 1 base and J by 0 bases, leaving 7 bases between them. CDR3 sequence (DNA): TGTGCCAGCAGCTTAGTGGCCTTCTCCTACGAGCAGTACTTC. Translation gives CASSLVAFSYEQYF.

The V call is TRBV7-9, the J call TRBJ1-6; 9 bases align to TRBD1. CDR1 is SEHNR and CDR2 is FQNEAQ in the germline V gene (reference sequence). The CDR3 contains 14 residues. With 4 bases clipped from V and 10 bases from J, the junction kept 5 bases outside the gene matches. CDR3 amino acids: CASSSDRGVSPLHF. As DNA, the CDR3 is TGTGCCAGCAGCTCCGACAGGGGGGTCTCACCCCTCCACTTT. Supplemented by reference TRBV7-9 and TRBJ1-6, the full variable domain reads DTGVSQNPRHKITKRGQNVTFRCDPISEHNRLYWYRQTLGQGPEFLTYFQNEAQLEKSRLLSDRFSAERPKGSFSTLEIQRTEQGDSAMYLCASSSDRGVSPLHFGNGTRLTVT.

Here the CDR3 reads CASSLHLLRGENNEQYF. Written as DNA, the CDR3 is TGTGCCAGCAGCCTCCACTTGTTGCGGGGGGAGAACAATGAGCAGTACTTC. The V gene is TRBV3-1, the J gene TRBJ2-5, with 8 bases that match TRBD2. This CDR3 has 17 residues. With 4 bases clipped from V and 11 bases from J, the junction kept 21 bases outside the gene matches. Germline assignment: CDR1 LGHDT and CDR2 YNNKEL (reference sequence).

This clonotype was counted many times. The chain links TRBV5-1 to TRBJ2-7, with a tentative D call TRBD2 (6 bases). There are 12 residues in the CDR3. Germline assignment: CDR1 SGHRS and CDR2 YFSETQ. The V end lost 4 bases, the J end lost 2 bases, and 7 bases lay between the germline ends. The CDR3 reads CASSTGAYEQYF. The DNA of the CDR3 is TGCGCCAGCAGCACGGGGGCCTACGAGCAGTACTTC. Full variable domain (missing parts from reference TRBV5-1 and TRBJ2-7): KAGVTQTPRYLIKTRGQQVTLSCSPISGHRSVSWYQQTPGQGLQFLFEYFSETQRNKGNFPGRFSGRQFSNSRSEMNVSTLELGDSALYLCASSTGAYEQYFGPGTRLTVT.

The V call is TRBV20-1, the J call TRBJ1-2; TRBD1 matches 9 bases. Germline CDR1 is DFQATT and CDR2 is SNEGSKA (reference sequence). The CDR3 has 18 amino acids. V lost 1 base, J lost 4 bases, and 16 bases stayed unmatched. This CDR3 reads CSARASGGTGIGTYGYTF. The CDR3 nucleotides read TGCAGTGCTAGAGCGTCAGGCGGGACAGGGATAGGGACCTATGGCTACACCTTC.

This clonotype showed up many times. The chain is built from TRBV6-2 or TRBV6-3 and TRBJ2-5; D is uncertain. V dropped 5 bases and J dropped 7 bases, with 8 bases sitting between them. This CDR3 region has 11 residues. Looked up from germline, CDR1 is MNHEY and CDR2 is SVGEGT. DNA of the CDR3: TGTGCCAGCAGTCAGTCGGGGACCCAGTACTTC. This sequence encodes CASSQSGTQYF.

This clonotype was observed a single time. The rearrangement joins TRBV28 to TRBJ1-5; 8 nucleotides align to TRBD1. The CDR3 is made up of 15 amino acids. Losses at the gene ends were 6 bases for V and 5 bases for J; bases not matched to a gene: 9. From germline, CDR1 is MDHEN and CDR2 SYDVKM. CDR3 bases: TGTGCCAGCAGGATCGCTGGGACAGGACATCAGCCCCAGCATTTT. This gives the protein CASRIAGTGHQPQHF.

This chain connects TRBV12-3 or TRBV12-4 to TRBJ1-2, with 9 bases fitting TRBD1. The V gene end was trimmed by 5 bases and the J gene end by 1 base; junction bases not matched to a gene: 8. The CDR3 totals 16 residues. The CDR3: CASSRTGATFNYGYTF. Here the CDR3 DNA reads TGTGCCAGCAGTCGGACAGGGGCGACTTTTAACTATGGCTACACCTTC.

In regard to this clonotype: This clone may be a read error of a much larger clone one base away. The rearrangement joins TRBV12-3 or TRBV12-4 to TRBJ2-7; 9 bases align to TRBD1. The V segment lost 3 bases and the J segment 2 bases; nucleotides outside the gene matches: 2. The CDR3 has 14 amino acids. The CDR3 sequence is CASSFGDRAYEQYF. CDR3 nucleotide sequence: TGTGCCAGCAGTTTTGGGGACAGGGCCTACGAGCAGTACTTC.